Listed below are T cell receptor beta chains from one sample, sequenced in a study of T cell responses to AZD1222 COVID-19 vaccine. Some clones are missing from TCRdb's copy, which holds only in-frame ones; the method was immunoSEQ multiplex PCR. The data hold about 120,000 clones, with roughly 91% observed a single time. The source material was peripheral blood, sampled 28 days after the second AZD1222 dose. The receptors were gathered from an adult who received the AZD1222 COVID-19 vaccine. Both conserved end residues are part of each CDR3. Fields, in order: J gene, clone size, V gene, D gene, CDR3 protein, CDR3 DNA. The D gene is left open where the match is weak. The size of a clone is reported for some rows only, either as once, few or many, or as a class for expanded clones.

TRBJ2-5,NA,TRBV6-1,NA,CASSEWGRQETQYF,TGTGCCAGCAGTGAATGGGGCAGACAAGAGACCCAGTACTTC
TRBJ2-7,NA,TRBV10-2,TRBD1,CASSRTGPYEQYF,TGCGCCAGCAGTCGGACAGGGCCCTACGAGCAGTACTTC
TRBJ2-1,NA,TRBV2,TRBD2,CASQREGGYNEQFF,TGTGCCAGCCAGCGGGAGGGGGGGTACAATGAGCAGTTCTTC
TRBJ2-3,NA,TRBV9,NA,CASSVEGSGVTDTQYF,TGTGCCAGCAGCGTAGAAGGTAGCGGAGTCACAGATACGCAGTATTTT
TRBJ1-5,NA,TRBV4-1,NA,CASSLLPVAQPQHF,TGCGCCAGCAGCCTTCTCCCGGTCGCCCAGCCCCAGCATTTT
TRBJ2-2,NA,TRBV9,TRBD2,CASGRTRVGTGELFF,TGTGCCAGCGGACGGACTAGGGTTGGAACCGGGGAGCTGTTTTTT
TRBJ2-3,once,TRBV18,NA,CASSPPIRVVFEDTQYF,TGTGCCAGCTCACCACCGATCAGGGTGGTATTTGAAGATACGCAGTATTTT
TRBJ1-2,NA,TRBV18,TRBD1,CASSQGTGGVYTF,TGTGCCAGCTCACAAGGGACAGGGGGCGTCTACACCTTC
TRBJ1-1,NA,TRBV2,NA,CASSEAFF,TGTGCCAGCAGTGAAGCTTTCTTT
TRBJ1-5,NA,TRBV28,NA,CASSPPLRWGNLGENQPQHF,TGTGCCAGCAGTCCCCCCCTAAGGTGGGGGAACCTGGGAGAGAATCAGCCCCAGCATTTT
TRBJ1-4,once,TRBV5-1,NA,CASSDRDSLNEKLFF,TGCGCCAGCAGCGACCGGGACTCCCTTAATGAAAAACTGTTTTTT
TRBJ2-7,NA,TRBV6-5,TRBD2,CASSYRRTGGEQYF,TGTGCCAGCAGTTACCGACGGACGGGAGGAGAGCAGTACTTC
TRBJ2-1,once,TRBV7-2,TRBD2,CASSPGLAGLDEQFF,TGTGCCAGCAGCCCGGGACTAGCGGGACTCGACGAGCAGTTCTTC
TRBJ2-1,NA,TRBV2,TRBD2,CASSEGGTRAGEQFF,TGTGCCAGCAGTGAAGGCGGGACTAGGGCAGGGGAGCAGTTCTTC
TRBJ1-2,few,TRBV6-2/TRBV6-3,TRBD1,CASSSPGTGTVTNGYTF,TGTGCCAGCAGTTCCCCCGGGACAGGGACGGTAACGAATGGCTACACCTTC
TRBJ2-1,NA,TRBV11-3,NA,CASSSDSRSYNEQFF,TGTGCCAGCAGCTCGGACAGCCGCTCCTACAATGAGCAGTTCTTC
TRBJ2-7,NA,TRBV27,NA,CASSGGGHPAGEQYF,TGTGCCAGCAGTGGGGGGGGACACCCAGCGGGAGAGCAGTACTTC
TRBJ2-7,NA,TRBV4-3,NA,CASSSSTGDYEQYF,TGCGCCAGCAGCTCGTCGACAGGAGACTACGAGCAGTACTTC
TRBJ2-7,NA,TRBV18,NA,CASSLSYEQYF,TGTGCCAGCTCACTTTCCTACGAGCAGTACTTC
TRBJ2-7,NA,TRBV27,NA,CASSLPGQTEQYF,TGTGCCAGCAGTCTCCCAGGACAGACCGAGCAGTACTTC
TRBJ2-7,once,TRBV5-1,NA,CASSLLGSPYEQYF,TGCGCCAGCAGCTTGTTGGGTTCCCCCTACGAGCAGTACTTC
TRBJ2-7,once,TRBV7-2,TRBD1,CASSSRDRVHEQYF,TGTGCCAGCAGCTCGCGGGACAGGGTTCATGAGCAGTACTTC
TRBJ2-1,NA,TRBV5-8,TRBD2,CASRPFAGGLSGRNNEQFF,TGTGCCAGCAGGCCTTTCGCCGGGGGGCTGAGCGGGAGAAACAATGAGCAGTTCTTC
TRBJ2-1,NA,TRBV6-5,NA,CASAGHINEQFF,TGTGCCAGCGCAGGGCACATCAATGAGCAGTTCTTC
TRBJ2-2,once,TRBV5-8,NA,CASSSEVGANTGELFF,TGTGCCAGCAGCTCCGAAGTAGGGGCGAACACCGGGGAGCTGTTTTTT
TRBJ2-1,NA,TRBV7-8,NA,CATLEEQFF,TGTGCTACGCTCGAGGAGCAGTTCTTC
TRBJ1-2,NA,TRBV5-8,NA,CASSLGVITNYGYTF,TGTGCCAGCAGCTTGGGCGTGATTACTAACTATGGCTACACCTTC
TRBJ1-3,NA,TRBV25-1,NA,CASSEERTGNTIYF,TGTGCCAGCAGTGAAGAGAGAACCGGAAACACCATATATTTT
TRBJ1-2,NA,TRBV19,TRBD1,CASEQGRYGYTF,TGTGCCAGTGAACAGGGGCGGTATGGCTACACCTTC
TRBJ1-2,NA,TRBV28,NA,CASSALQGFYGYTF,TGTGCCAGCAGTGCCTTACAGGGCTTCTATGGCTACACCTTC
TRBJ1-5,NA,TRBV5-8,NA,CASSLWDSSNQPQHF,TGTGCCAGCAGCTTGTGGGACTCTAGCAATCAGCCCCAGCATTTT
TRBJ1-3,NA,TRBV5-1,TRBD1,CASSEQGLSGNTIYF,TGCGCCAGCAGCGAACAGGGGCTCTCTGGAAACACCATATATTTT
TRBJ1-2,NA,TRBV5-8,NA,CASSARNYGYTF,TGTGCCAGCAGCGCACGGAACTATGGCTACACCTTC
TRBJ2-3,NA,TRBV4-2,TRBD2,CASSTGLAGDVDTQYF,TGTGCCAGCAGCACAGGACTAGCGGGAGATGTAGATACGCAGTATTTT
TRBJ2-3,NA,TRBV6-5,NA,CASSRQLDTQYF,TGTGCCAGCAGCCGACAGTTGGATACGCAGTATTTT